This record looks at one T cell receptor beta chain sequence and its context. Its antigen is undetermined. The repertoire was sequenced with immunoSEQ multiplex PCR; TCRdb's copy has only in-frame clones and lacks some. This sample has 170,000 or so clones, with about 90% found just once. This entry comes from a study of T cell responses to AZD1222 COVID-19 vaccine. Study-wide results and caveats: In a largely white British group with more females than males, clonal diversity was possibly underestimated. When two AZD1222 doses had been given, Spike-specific TCR breadth and depth rose.

The CDR3 spans 14 residues. The germline CDR1 and CDR2 sequences are SGHAT and FQNNGV. V lost 1 base and J lost 6; bases outside the gene matches: 5. The V gene is TRBV11-2, the J gene TRBJ2-7; 8 positions agree with TRBD2. The source material was peripheral blood, sampled on day 0 of AZD1222 vaccination. This TCR was sampled from an adult in good health. DNA for the CDR3: TGTGCCAGCAGCTTAGTTTCTCTAGCGGGCGAGCAGTACTTC. Translated: CASSLVSLAGEQYF. Together with reference TRBV11-2 and TRBJ2-7, the CDR3 gives the full variable domain: EAGVAQSPRYKIIEKRQSVAFWCNPISGHATLYWYQQILGQGPKLLIQFQNNGVVDDSQLPKDRFSAERLKGVDSTLKIQPAKLEDSAVYLCASSLVSLAGEQYFGPGTRLTVT.